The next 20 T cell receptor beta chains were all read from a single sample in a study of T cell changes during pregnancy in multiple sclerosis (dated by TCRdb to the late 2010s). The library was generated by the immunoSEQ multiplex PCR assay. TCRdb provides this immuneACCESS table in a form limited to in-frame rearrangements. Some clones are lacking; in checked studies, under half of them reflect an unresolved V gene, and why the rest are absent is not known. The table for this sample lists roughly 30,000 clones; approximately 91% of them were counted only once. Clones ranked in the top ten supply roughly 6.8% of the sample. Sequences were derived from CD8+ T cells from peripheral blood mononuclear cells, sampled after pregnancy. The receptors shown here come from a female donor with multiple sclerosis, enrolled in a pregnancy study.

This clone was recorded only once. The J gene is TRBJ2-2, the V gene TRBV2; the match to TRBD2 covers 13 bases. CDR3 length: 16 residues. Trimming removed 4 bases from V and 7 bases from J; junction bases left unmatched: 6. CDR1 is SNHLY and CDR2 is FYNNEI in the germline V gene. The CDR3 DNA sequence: TGTGCCAGCAGTGCCGGACTAGCGGGAGAAATCGGGGAGCTGTTTTTT. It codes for CASSAGLAGEIGELFF.

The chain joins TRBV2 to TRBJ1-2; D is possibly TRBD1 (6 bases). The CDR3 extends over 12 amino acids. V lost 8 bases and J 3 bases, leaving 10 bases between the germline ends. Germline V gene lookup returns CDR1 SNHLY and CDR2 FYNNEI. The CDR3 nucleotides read TGTGCCAGCCTGGGACACGACTATGGCTACACCTTC. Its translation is CASLGHDYGYTF.

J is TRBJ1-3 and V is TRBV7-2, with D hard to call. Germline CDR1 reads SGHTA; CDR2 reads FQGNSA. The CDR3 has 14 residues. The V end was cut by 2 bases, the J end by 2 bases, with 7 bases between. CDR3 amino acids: CASSLTATGNTIYF. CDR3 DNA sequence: TGTGCCAGCAGCTTAACAGCAACTGGAAACACCATATATTTT.

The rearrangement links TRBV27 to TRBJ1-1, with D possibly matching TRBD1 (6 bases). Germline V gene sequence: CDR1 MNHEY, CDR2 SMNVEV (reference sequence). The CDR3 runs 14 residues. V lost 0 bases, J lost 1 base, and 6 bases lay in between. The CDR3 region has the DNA TGTGCCAGCAGTTTATCCAGGGGGAACACTGAAGCTTTCTTT. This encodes CASSLSRGNTEAFF.

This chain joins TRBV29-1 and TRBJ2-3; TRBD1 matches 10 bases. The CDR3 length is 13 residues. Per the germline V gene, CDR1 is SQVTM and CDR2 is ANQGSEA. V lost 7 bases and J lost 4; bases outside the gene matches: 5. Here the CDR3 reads CSAPGQGPDTQYF. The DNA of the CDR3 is TGCAGCGCCCCGGGACAGGGGCCAGATACGCAGTATTTT.

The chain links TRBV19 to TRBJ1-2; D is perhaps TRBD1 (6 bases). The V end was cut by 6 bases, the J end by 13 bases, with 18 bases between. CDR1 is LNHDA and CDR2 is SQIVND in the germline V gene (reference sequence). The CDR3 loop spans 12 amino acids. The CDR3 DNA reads TGTGCCAGTAGGGCCGAGGGAGGGGGTATCACCTTC. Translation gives CASRAEGGGITF.

The CDR3: CASIQGTGELFF. The CDR3, as DNA: TGTGCCAGCATACAGGGCACCGGGGAGCTGTTTTTT. V gene TRBV2 combines with J gene TRBJ2-2; a weak D match, TRBD1 (6 bases). Trimming removed 7 bases at V and 4 bases at J, with 7 bases between. Germline CDR1 reads SNHLY; CDR2 reads FYNNEI. The CDR3 has 12 amino acids.

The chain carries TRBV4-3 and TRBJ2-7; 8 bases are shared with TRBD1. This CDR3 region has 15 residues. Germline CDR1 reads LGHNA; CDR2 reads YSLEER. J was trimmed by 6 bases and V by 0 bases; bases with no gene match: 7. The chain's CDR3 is CASSQDRGLVSEQYF. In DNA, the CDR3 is TGCGCCAGCAGCCAAGACAGGGGGCTCGTAAGCGAGCAGTACTTC.

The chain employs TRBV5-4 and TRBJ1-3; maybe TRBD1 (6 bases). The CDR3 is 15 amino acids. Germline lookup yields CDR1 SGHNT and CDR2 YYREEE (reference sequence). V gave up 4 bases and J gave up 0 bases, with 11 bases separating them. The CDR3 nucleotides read TGTGCCAGCAGCCGAGACAGGACCTCTGGAAACACCATATATTTT. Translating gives CASSRDRTSGNTIYF.

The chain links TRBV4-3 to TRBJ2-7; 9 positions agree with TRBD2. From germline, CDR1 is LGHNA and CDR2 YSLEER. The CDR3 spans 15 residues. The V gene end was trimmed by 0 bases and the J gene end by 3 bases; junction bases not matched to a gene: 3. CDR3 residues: CASSQESGRFYEQYF. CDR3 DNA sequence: TGCGCCAGCAGCCAAGAAAGCGGGAGGTTCTACGAGCAGTACTTC.

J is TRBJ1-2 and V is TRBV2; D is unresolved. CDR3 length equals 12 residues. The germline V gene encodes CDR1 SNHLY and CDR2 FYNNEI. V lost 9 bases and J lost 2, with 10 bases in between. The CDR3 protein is CASHAANYGYTF. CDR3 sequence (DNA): TGTGCCAGTCATGCGGCGAACTATGGCTACACCTTC.

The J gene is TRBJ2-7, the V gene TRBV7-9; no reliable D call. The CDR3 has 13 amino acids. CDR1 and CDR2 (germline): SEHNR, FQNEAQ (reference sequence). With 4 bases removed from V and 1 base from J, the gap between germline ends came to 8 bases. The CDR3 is CASSSQNSYEQYF. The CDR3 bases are TGTGCCAGCAGCTCTCAGAATTCCTACGAGCAGTACTTC.

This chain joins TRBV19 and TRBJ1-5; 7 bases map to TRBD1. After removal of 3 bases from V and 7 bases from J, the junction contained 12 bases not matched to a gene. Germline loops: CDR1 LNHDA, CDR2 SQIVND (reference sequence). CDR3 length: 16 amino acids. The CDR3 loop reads CASSIAAGGSDQPQHF. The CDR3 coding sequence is TGTGCCAGTAGTATTGCGGCAGGGGGTTCGGACCAGCCCCAGCATTTT.

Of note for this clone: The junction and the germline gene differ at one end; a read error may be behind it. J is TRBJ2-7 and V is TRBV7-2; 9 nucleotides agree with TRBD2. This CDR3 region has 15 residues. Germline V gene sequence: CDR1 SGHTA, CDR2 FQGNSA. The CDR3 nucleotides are TGCGCCAGCAGCCAACTAGCGGGTGAGTCCTACGAGCAGTACTTC. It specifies CASSQLAGESYEQYF.

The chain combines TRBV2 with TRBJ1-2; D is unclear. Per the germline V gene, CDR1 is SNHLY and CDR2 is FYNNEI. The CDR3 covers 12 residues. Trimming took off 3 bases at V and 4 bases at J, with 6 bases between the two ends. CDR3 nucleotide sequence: TGTGCCAGCAGTGACCAGGTCTATGGCTACACCTTC. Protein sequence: CASSDQVYGYTF.

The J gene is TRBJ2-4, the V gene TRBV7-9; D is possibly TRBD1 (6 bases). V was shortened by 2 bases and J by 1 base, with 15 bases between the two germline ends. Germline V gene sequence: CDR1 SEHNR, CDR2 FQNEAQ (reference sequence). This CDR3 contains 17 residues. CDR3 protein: CASSLLGPGAAKNIQYF. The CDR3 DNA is TGTGCCAGCAGCTTATTGGGACCAGGGGCGGCCAAAAACATTCAGTACTTC.

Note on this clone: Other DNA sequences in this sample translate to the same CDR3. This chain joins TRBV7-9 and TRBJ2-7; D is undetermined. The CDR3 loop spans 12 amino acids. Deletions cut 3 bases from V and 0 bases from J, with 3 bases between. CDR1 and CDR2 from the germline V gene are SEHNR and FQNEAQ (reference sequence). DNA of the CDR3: TGTGCCAGCAGCTTTAGCTCCTACGAGCAGTACTTC. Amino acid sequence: CASSFSSYEQYF.

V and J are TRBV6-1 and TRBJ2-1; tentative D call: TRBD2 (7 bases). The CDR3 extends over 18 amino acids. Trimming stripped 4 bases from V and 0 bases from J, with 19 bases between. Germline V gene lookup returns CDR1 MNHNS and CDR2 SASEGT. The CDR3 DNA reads TGTGCCAGCAGTGGGATTTTTGGGAGGGGGAGCTCCTACAATGAGCAGTTCTTC. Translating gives CASSGIFGRGSSYNEQFF.

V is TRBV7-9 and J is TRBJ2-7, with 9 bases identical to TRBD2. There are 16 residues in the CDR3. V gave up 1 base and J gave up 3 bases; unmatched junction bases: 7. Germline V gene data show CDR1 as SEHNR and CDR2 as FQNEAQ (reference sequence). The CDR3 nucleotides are TGTGCCAGCAGCTTAGTGACTAGCGGAGCCAGCTACGAGCAGTACTTC. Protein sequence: CASSLVTSGASYEQYF.

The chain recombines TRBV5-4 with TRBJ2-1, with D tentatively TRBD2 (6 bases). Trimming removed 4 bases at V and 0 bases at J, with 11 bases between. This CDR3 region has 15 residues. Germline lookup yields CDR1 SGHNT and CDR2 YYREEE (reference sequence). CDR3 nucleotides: TGTGCCAGCAGCCCCCGGGGGAGCTCCTACAATGAGCAGTTCTTC. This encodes CASSPRGSSYNEQFF.